This T cell receptor beta chain was recorded in a study of post-analysis software for immune sequencing data. General study findings and limits: Significantly lower normalized Chao1 diversity was seen in multiple sclerosis patients than in controls. There were roughly 5 TRBV segments more frequent in patients than controls, and TRBV5-6, TRBV5-1 and TRBV20-1 were among them. By F measure, strong co-clustering occurred among samples prepared in the same batch.

cDNA libraries for TCR beta contained unique molecular identifiers. From around 1 to 10 million T cells, 400,000 to 550,000 cDNA molecules were obtained. One entry per CDR3 protein results from TCRdb running MiXCR on the PCR reads. The table has 750,000 to 950,000 distinct CDR3 sequences, 53% seen once. As regards this clonotype: What it recognizes is unknown.

This CDR3 is 15 amino acids long. The germline CDR1 and CDR2 sequences are SGHTA and FQGNSA. V gene TRBV7-2 combines with J gene TRBJ2-7, with 9 bases identical to TRBD2. Matching the DNA end better, TRBJ2-5 makes the J call doubtful. Sequenced input: blood. The origin of this receptor is a girl aged 10-17 years with multiple sclerosis. The CDR3 region has the DNA TGTGCCAGCAGCTTCGCGGGAGGGGCCGGTGAGACCCAGTACTTC. Translation gives CASSFAGGAGETQYF.